This T cell receptor beta chain was identified during a study of Graves' ophthalmopathy and Graves' hyperthyroidism. Study as a whole: The authors collected peripheral blood at initial diagnosis, before any treatment.

The sequenced template was RNA, covering the TCR beta CDR3 region. An initial RT-PCR round employing HTBI primers preceded a second-round multiplex PCR. TCRdb re-derived calls from the multiplex PCR reads in MiXCR, one entry per CDR3 protein. This table holds about 740,000 distinct CDR3 sequences, roughly two fifths found once. This CDR3 has 14 amino acids. V shed 4 bases, J shed 4 bases, and the junction held 3 bases outside the gene matches. Germline loops: CDR1 ENHRY, CDR2 SYGVKD. A diagnosis was made from clinical symptoms together with serum thyroxine, TRAb, thyroid ultrasound and orbital computed tomography. The table lists this clonotype with many counts.

The origin of this receptor is an adult man with Graves' ophthalmopathy. The J gene is TRBJ1-2, the V gene TRBV10-3; 10 bases match TRBD1. The sample consisted of peripheral blood. The DNA for the CDR3 is TGTGCCATCAGTGGGACAGGGGGAGGCTATGGCTACACCTTC. Translated: CAISGTGGGYGYTF.